The T cell receptor (beta chain) described here comes from a study of regulatory T cells in long-lasting Graves disease. The wider study: Graves' patients, diagnosed recently, had received antithyroid drugs under 3 months. Study outcomes and limitations: Small numbers of samples may have cut accuracy.

V dropped 6 bases and J dropped 8 bases, with 8 bases sitting between them. Germline V CDR1 and CDR2: MNHNS, SASEGT. The CDR3 is made up of 11 amino acids. Noted time point: newly diagnosed GD, antithyroid drugs for less than 3 months. From RNA extracted from PBMCs, the TCR library was made. This clonotype was seen at least ten times. Its antigen is still unknown. Relying on iRepertoire HTBI primers and Arm-PCR of CDR3 regions, the team built TCR beta libraries. Each CDR3 protein gets one entry after TCRdb re-called the multiplex PCR reads with MiXCR. There are 300,000 to 450,000 distinct CDR3 sequences in the sample; 15% to 19% occur only once, and about 24% lies in the top ten.

Sequences were derived from peripheral blood mononuclear cells (PBMCs), sampled at new diagnosis, from a patient treated with antithyroid drugs. This sequence joins TRBV6-1 and TRBJ2-1; unclear D gene. The sequence derives from a female donor with Graves disease. The CDR3 DNA is TGTGCCAGCAGGATCTGGGATGAGCAGTTCTTC. Translating it yields CASRIWDEQFF.